This paragraph reports one TCR beta chain. Its antigen is still unknown. With V trimmed by 5 bases and J by 6 bases, 4 bases remained unmatched. This CDR3 is 15 amino acids long. Germline CDR1 and CDR2: SGHAT and FQNNGV. Preparation of the TCRbeta library was carried out with unique molecular identifiers. TCRdb ran MiXCR on the PCR reads and lists one entry per CDR3 protein. The table lists a few hundred thousand distinct CDR3 sequences, 23% of them singletons, with roughly 9.8% in the top ten. These data belong to a study of T-cell reconstitution after alpha-beta-depleted transplantation in children. Notes on the study in general: Reports say that about two months after transplant, the alpha-beta T cells came out of several hundred graft clones that had expanded. At one year after transplant, newly produced T cells mostly accounted for T-cell counts and diversity. Some patients' high day-60 TCRbeta diversity was traced to surviving recipient T cells and thymic progenitors.

The chain carries TRBV11-2 and TRBJ2-2, with 12 bases aligning to TRBD2. This specimen was PBMCs, mostly from graft donor cells, taken 180 days after TCRalphabeta/CD19-depleted stem cell transplant. This TCR came from a male patient younger than 18 who had a stem cell transplant for acute lymphoblastic leukemia, so the T cells may come from the graft donor. The CDR3 DNA follows: TGTGCCAGCAGCACGACTAGCGGGAGACCCGGGGAGCTGTTTTTT. Translated, it gives CASSTTSGRPGELFF.